A selection of T cell receptor beta chains follows, all from one sample in a study of CD8+ T cells in alopecia areata. Data came from immunoSEQ multiplex PCR; TCRdb stores just in-frame clones and leaves some out. The sample includes more than 90,000 clones, just under 60% of them seen just once. Specimen: CD8+ T cells sorted from blood, collected at week 56, from a patient treated with tofacitinib. These receptor sequences come from a human donor with alopecia areata. Both conserved end residues are part of each CDR3. The D gene is left open where the match is weak. Some rows have no size entry. The others give once, few or many, or a class for an expanded clone.

clone size	V gene	J gene	D gene	CDR3 DNA	CDR3 protein
-	TRBV11-2	TRBJ2-7	-	TGTGCCAGCAGTCGCGCCTACGAGCAGTACTTC	CASSRAYEQYF
-	TRBV9	TRBJ1-6	-	TGTGCCAGCAGCGTAGAACAGATCTATAATTCACCCCTCCACTTT	CASSVEQIYNSPLHF
few	TRBV23-1	TRBJ2-7	-	TGCGCCAGCAGGACCTTACCCTACGAGCAGTACTTC	CASRTLPYEQYF
-	TRBV7-9	TRBJ2-7	-	TGTGCCAGCAGCTCCAGGGACCTAGGCTACGAGCAGTACTTC	CASSSRDLGYEQYF
-	TRBV7-9	TRBJ2-1	TRBD2	TGTGCCAGCAGCGGAAGACGGGGGGGCGATGAGAATGAGCAGTTCTTC	CASSGRRGGDENEQFF
-	TRBV11-2	TRBJ2-3	-	TGTGCCAGCAGCCCCTATGGGGGTGTTGGAGATACGCAGTATTTT	CASSPYGGVGDTQYF
-	TRBV25-1	TRBJ1-6	-	TGTGCCAGCAGTGATGGCAGGCCGGGTTCACCCCTCCACTTT	CASSDGRPGSPLHF
-	TRBV6-1	TRBJ1-1	-	TGTGCCATCAGGGTTGGGGTGAACACTGAAGCTTTCTTT	CAIRVGVNTEAFF
few	TRBV6-5	TRBJ2-1	-	TGTGCCAGCAGTGATCCTATAGGCAATGAGCAGTTCTTC	CASSDPIGNEQFF
-	TRBV6-5	TRBJ1-4	TRBD1	TGTGCCAGCAGTTACGAGTCCGGGACAGATAATGAAAAACTGTTTTTT	CASSYESGTDNEKLFF
few	TRBV10-3	TRBJ2-1	-	TGTGCCATCTACAGGGATGGCCACAATGAGCAGTTCTTC	CAIYRDGHNEQFF
-	TRBV5-4	TRBJ2-5	-	TGTGCCAGCAGCTTGGACCTAGTAAGCTACCAAGAGACCCAGTACTTC	CASSLDLVSYQETQYF
few	TRBV12-5	TRBJ1-1	-	TGTGCTAGTGGTTTGCACGCAGCCTGGGGCACTGAAGCTTTCTTT	CASGLHAAWGTEAFF
-	TRBV4-1	TRBJ1-5	-	TGCGCCAGCAGCCGACTCGCCACCTGGCCCCAGCATTTT	CASSRLATWPQHF
-	TRBV30	TRBJ1-1	-	TGTGCCTGGAGTCGCGCCCTCGGTACTGAAGCTTTCTTT	CAWSRALGTEAFF
once	TRBV6-5	TRBJ1-2	-	TGTGCCAGTTGCTCCCGGCCACCTTCTAACTATGGCTACACCTTC	CASCSRPPSNYGYTF
-	TRBV4-1	TRBJ2-7	TRBD2	TGCGCCAGCAGCCCCATAGCGGGAGCCTCCTACGAGCAGTACTTC	CASSPIAGASYEQYF
-	TRBV29-1	TRBJ1-2	-	TGCAGCGTTGGGGGGGACGCCTCCCACTATGGCTACACCTTC	CSVGGDASHYGYTF
-	TRBV6-5	TRBJ1-5	-	TGTGCTACAGGGCGAAATAGCAATCAGCCCCAGCATTTT	CATGRNSNQPQHF
few	TRBV7-9	TRBJ2-1	-	TGTGCCAGCAGCCCCCCGGGACCCGACTACAATGAGCAGTTCTTC	CASSPPGPDYNEQFF
few	TRBV5-6	TRBJ2-2	-	TGTGCCAGCAGAGAGTTGTTAACCGGGGAGCTGTTTTTT	CASRELLTGELFF
few	TRBV5-1	TRBJ1-2	-	TGCGCCAGTATGTCAGGGATCGACTATGGCTACACCTTC	CASMSGIDYGYTF